The 28 T cell receptor beta chains listed next were all sequenced from one sample in a study of identical twins. TCRdb re-analysed the 5' RACE reads in MiXCR, keeping a single row per CDR3 protein. The sample holds some 500,000 distinct CDR3 sequences, 13% to 15% seen once. These sequences were also reported in another study, on yellow fever vaccine responses in identical twins.

Specimen: CD4+ T cells sorted from blood. Receptors were obtained from a woman between 18 and 29 years old in good health.

The V and J genes are TRBV9 and TRBJ1-5; D gene uncertain. Trimming stripped 7 bases from V and 0 bases from J, with 8 bases between. Germline V gives CDR1 SGDLS, CDR2 YYNGEE. The CDR3 contains 13 residues. CDR3: CASSENSNQPQHF. The CDR3 DNA reads TGTGCCAGCTCAGAGAATAGCAATCAGCCCCAGCATTTT.

V is TRBV19 and J is TRBJ2-1; TRBD1 aligns across 9 bases. J gave up 3 bases and V 3 bases, and 6 bases lay outside the gene matches. Germline V CDR1 and CDR2: LNHDA, SQIVND (reference sequence). CDR3 length: 16 amino acids. CDR3 protein: CASSIHGQGFYNEQFF. The CDR3 region has the DNA TGTGCCAGTAGTATCCACGGACAGGGGTTCTACAATGAGCAGTTCTTC.

This clonotype was counted ten times or more. The rearrangement links TRBV20-1 to TRBJ2-1, with TRBD2 matching over 10 bases. The germline CDR1 and CDR2 sequences are DFQATT and SNEGSKA (reference sequence). This CDR3 region has 17 residues. The junction had 11 bases not matched to a gene; V was cut back by 3 bases and J by 3 bases. The CDR3 DNA is TGCAGTGCTAGCCTAGCGGGGGCCAGACCCGACTACAATGAGCAGTTCTTC. This sequence encodes CSASLAGARPDYNEQFF.

The sample holds a few counts of this clonotype. The V call is TRBV25-1, the J call TRBJ2-7, with 10 bases aligning to TRBD2. The germline gives CDR1 MGHDK, CDR2 SYGVNS. V shed 1 base and J 7 bases; nucleotides not matched to a gene: 7. The CDR3 is 15 amino acids. CDR3 region: CASSEWASGSEEQYF. DNA for the CDR3: TGTGCCAGCAGTGAATGGGCTAGCGGGAGTGAAGAGCAGTACTTC.

The table lists this clonotype with a few counts. The rearrangement joins TRBV10-3 to TRBJ1-3; the D is unclear. Trimming stripped 3 bases from V and 2 bases from J, with 11 bases between. There are 15 residues in the CDR3. CDR1 and CDR2 from the germline V gene are ENHRY and SYGVKD. The CDR3 DNA follows: TGTGCCATCAGTGACGAGGGCAGAACTGGAAACACCATATATTTT. Translated, it gives CAISDEGRTGNTIYF.

CDR3 nucleotide sequence: TGTGCCAGCAGCCAAGATAGAGCTAGCGGGGACGAGGAGACCCAGTACTTC. Protein: CASSQDRASGDEETQYF. This sequence joins TRBV4-2 and TRBJ2-5; 9 bases map to TRBD2. V lost 0 bases and J lost 5; bases outside the gene matches: 10. This CDR3 region has 17 residues. Germline CDR1 reads LGHNA; CDR2 reads YNFKEQ.

This clonotype came up many times. The V gene is TRBV7-2, the J gene TRBJ2-3, with 7 positions matching TRBD2. The CDR3 contains 14 residues. The V gene end was trimmed by 4 bases and the J gene end by 5 bases; junction bases not matched to a gene: 6. The germline CDR1 and CDR2 sequences are SGHTA and FQGNSA. The chain's CDR3 is CASSSPVAGDTQYF. CDR3 nucleotides: TGTGCCAGCAGCTCGCCAGTAGCGGGAGATACGCAGTATTTT.

The chain combines TRBV28 with TRBJ2-1; a weak D match, TRBD2 (5 bases). The CDR3 length is 16 residues. V gave up 8 bases and J gave up 5 bases, with 22 bases separating them. Germline V gives CDR1 MDHEN, CDR2 SYDVKM. This CDR3 is CASGSPRTGFNNEQFF. CDR3 in DNA: TGTGCCAGCGGATCACCTAGAACGGGATTCAACAATGAGCAGTTCTTC.

The rearrangement uses TRBV3-1 and TRBJ1-2; no clear D gene. Trimming shortened V by 1 base and J by 1 base, and 13 bases separated the two germline ends. From germline, CDR1 is LGHDT and CDR2 YNNKEL (reference sequence). There are 16 residues in the CDR3. CDR3 in DNA: TGTGCCAGCAGCCAAGGCTTCGTACAGCTTAACTATGGCTACACCTTC. It is translated as CASSQGFVQLNYGYTF.

The chain couples TRBV20-1 to TRBJ2-7; 11 nucleotides match TRBD1. Germline CDR1 is DFQATT and CDR2 is SNEGSKA (reference sequence). Trimming at V came to 6 bases and at J to 2 bases, leaving 6 bases not matched to a gene. The CDR3 sequence is 14 residues long. In DNA, the CDR3 is TGCAGTGCCGACCGGGACAGGGGGACCTACGAGCAGTACTTC. Residues: CSADRDRGTYEQYF.

This sequence joins TRBV4-3 and TRBJ2-1, with 10 positions matching TRBD2. The CDR3 spans 16 residues. Germline lookup yields CDR1 LGHNA and CDR2 YSLEER. Trimming at V came to 1 base and at J to 4 bases, leaving 4 bases not matched to a gene. The CDR3 nucleotides read TGCGCCAGCAGCCAAGTGCATAGCGGGGGGTACAATGAGCAGTTCTTC. Translated, it gives CASSQVHSGGYNEQFF.

This clonotype has a handful of counts. This chain uses TRBV10-3 with TRBJ2-3; TRBD2 matches at 11 bases. CDR3 length: 16 residues. Losses at the gene ends were 6 bases for V and 4 bases for J; bases not matched to a gene: 9. Germline values: CDR1 ENHRY, CDR2 SYGVKD. For the CDR3, the DNA is TGTGCCATCAGAGCCGGGACTAGCGGTCAGGCAGATACGCAGTATTTT. This codes for CAIRAGTSGQADTQYF.

This clonotype was seen a handful of times. V gene TRBV20-1 combines with J gene TRBJ2-5, with 7 bases lining up with TRBD1. Germline CDR1 reads DFQATT; CDR2 reads SNEGSKA (reference sequence). This CDR3 comprises 14 residues. Losses at the gene ends were 6 bases for V and 4 bases for J; bases not matched to a gene: 11. The CDR3: CSAPQGKFGETQYF. CDR3 nucleotides: TGCAGTGCGCCACAGGGGAAATTTGGAGAGACCCAGTACTTC.

The chain links TRBV20-1 to TRBJ1-5; possible D gene TRBD1, 6 bases. Germline CDR1 is DFQATT and CDR2 is SNEGSKA (reference sequence). Trimming stripped 1 base from V and 4 bases from J, with 11 bases between. The CDR3 extends over 14 amino acids. The CDR3 sequence is CSARVGGSNQPQHF. In DNA form, the CDR3 reads TGCAGTGCTAGAGTAGGGGGGAGTAATCAGCCCCAGCATTTT.

The chain has TRBV29-1 and TRBJ1-4; the match to TRBD1 covers 10 bases. Germline V gives CDR1 SQVTM, CDR2 ANQGSEA. V was clipped by 6 bases and J by 8 bases; unmatched bases: 6. CDR3 length equals 13 residues. CDR3 in DNA: TGCAGCGTGGCTGTGACAGGGGGCGAAAAACTGTTTTTT. Translating it yields CSVAVTGGEKLFF.

This chain joins TRBV7-2 and TRBJ2-3, with D tentatively TRBD2 (6 bases). The CDR3 has 17 amino acids. Trimming took off 2 bases at V and 2 bases at J, with 17 bases between the two ends. CDR1 is SGHTA and CDR2 is FQGNSA in the germline V gene. The CDR3 DNA is TGTGCCAGCAGCTTACGACCGGCGGGACCCATCACAGATACGCAGTATTTT. It encodes CASSLRPAGPITDTQYF.

This clonotype was observed at least ten times. V and J are TRBV5-1 and TRBJ2-3; no reliable D call. The CDR3 sequence is 15 residues long. Deletions cut 0 bases from V and 3 bases from J, with 11 bases between. Germline lookup yields CDR1 SGHRS and CDR2 YFSETQ. The CDR3 nucleotides are TGCGCCAGCAGCTTGGGGCCCGCCGGGACAGATACGCAGTATTTT. The encoded protein is CASSLGPAGTDTQYF.

This clonotype was counted between two and nine times. V and J are TRBV14 and TRBJ2-1; TRBD1 aligns across 10 bases. CDR3 length: 19 residues. CDR1 and CDR2 from the germline V gene are SGHDN and FVKESK. The ends lost 0 bases at V and 6 bases at J; junction bases unmatched: 14. CDR3 sequence reads: CASSQDPRTGGQRFNEQFF. CDR3 DNA: TGTGCCAGCAGCCAAGACCCAAGGACAGGGGGTCAACGATTCAATGAGCAGTTCTTC. Full variable domain (rest looked up from reference TRBV14 and TRBJ2-1): EAGVTQFPSHSVIEKGQTVTLRCDPISGHDNLYWYRRVMGKEIKFLLHFVKESKQDESGMPNNRFLAERTGGTYSTLKVQPAELEDSGVYFCASSQDPRTGGQRFNEQFFGPGTRLTVL.

This clonotype appeared a few times. The chain couples TRBV7-9 to TRBJ1-6; a possible D gene is TRBD1 (5 bases). Germline CDR1 SEHNR, CDR2 FQNEAQ (reference sequence). CDR3 size: 16 residues. The ends were cut back, 2 bases at V and 8 bases at J, with 16 bases in the middle. The CDR3 loop is CASSLLTRQGHSPLHF. The DNA of the CDR3 is TGTGCCAGCAGCTTACTCACCCGGCAGGGTCATTCACCCCTCCACTTT.

The V and J genes are TRBV24-1 and TRBJ1-5; TRBD1 agrees at 7 bases. CDR1 and CDR2 from the germline V gene are KGHDR and SFDVKD. The CDR3 is made up of 17 amino acids. V trimming: 5 bases; J trimming: 6 bases; junction bases outside the gene matches: 15. CDR3 sequence: CATSGSAGAGGSQPQHF. In DNA form, the CDR3 reads TGTGCCACCAGTGGCTCCGCCGGGGCAGGGGGGAGTCAGCCCCAGCATTTT.

CDR3 region: CASSFWQGGTEAFF. The DNA for the CDR3 is TGCGCCAGCAGCTTTTGGCAGGGTGGTACTGAAGCTTTCTTT. The V call is TRBV5-1, the J call TRBJ1-1; perhaps TRBD1 as D (5 bases). The V gene lost 2 bases and the J gene lost 5 bases, with 13 bases spanning the gap. CDR1 SGHRS and CDR2 YFSETQ come from the germline V gene. The CDR3 extends over 14 amino acids.

J is TRBJ2-3 and V is TRBV7-9; D might be TRBD1 or TRBD2, each matching 5 bases. From germline, CDR1 is SEHNR and CDR2 FQNEAQ (reference sequence). The CDR3 length is 17 residues. Trimming removed 2 bases from V and 6 bases from J, with 21 bases in between. The CDR3: CASSLNVWAEGTDTQYF. As DNA, the CDR3 is TGTGCCAGCAGCTTAAATGTATGGGCAGAGGGGACGGATACGCAGTATTTT.

A few counts support this clonotype. The J gene is TRBJ2-3, the V gene TRBV7-8; D may be TRBD2 (5 bases). Trimming removed 1 base at V and 5 bases at J, with 13 bases between. Germline V lookup: CDR1 SGHVS, CDR2 FQNEAQ. The CDR3 totals 15 residues. CDR3 in amino acids: CASSLEDSLGDTQYF. DNA for the CDR3: TGTGCCAGCAGCTTAGAGGACTCGTTAGGAGATACGCAGTATTTT. Full variable domain (missing parts from reference TRBV7-8 and TRBJ2-3): GAGVSQSPRYKVAKRGQDVALRCDPISGHVSLFWYQQALGQGPEFLTYFQNEAQLDKSGLPSDRFFAERPEGSVSTLKIQRTQQEDSAVYLCASSLEDSLGDTQYFGPGTRLTVL.

The V and J genes are TRBV12-3 or TRBV12-4 and TRBJ2-7; 8 bases match TRBD1. J lost 7 bases, V lost 4 bases, and 15 bases had no gene match. CDR3 length equals 16 residues. The CDR3 protein is CASSSFPGGGMGEQYF. As DNA, the CDR3 is TGTGCCAGCAGTTCCTTTCCAGGGGGCGGAATGGGGGAGCAGTACTTC.

The chain uses TRBV5-1 and TRBJ2-6, with D perhaps matching TRBD1 or TRBD2 (6 bases each). The CDR3 consists of 16 residues. CDR1 and CDR2 from the germline V gene are SGHRS and YFSETQ. V dropped 6 bases and J dropped 1 base, with 14 bases sitting between them. The CDR3 nucleotides read TGCGCCAGCACCGCGGAGGGGGGATCTGGGGCCAACGTCCTGACTTTC. This translates into CASTAEGGSGANVLTF.

The chain links TRBV28 to TRBJ1-5; D is ambiguous. Trimming removed 6 bases from V and 1 base from J, with 13 bases in between. Germline values: CDR1 MDHEN, CDR2 SYDVKM. This CDR3 has 15 amino acids. The CDR3 DNA is TGTGCCAGCAGATGGGGTGGTGGGAGCAATCAGCCCCAGCATTTT. It yields the protein CASRWGGGSNQPQHF.

V is TRBV5-1 and J is TRBJ1-2; D is ambiguous. Trimming took off 0 bases at V and 1 base at J, with 7 bases between the two ends. The CDR3 is 14 residues long. The germline V gene has CDR1 SGHRS and CDR2 YFSETQ. Here the CDR3 reads CASSLDTNNYGYTF. The CDR3 region has the DNA TGCGCCAGCAGCTTGGATACCAATAACTATGGCTACACCTTC.

The CDR3 DNA follows: TGCGCCAGCAGCTTGTCATTCAGGGCCGTCAACACTGAAGCTTTCTTT. As protein: CASSLSFRAVNTEAFF. The chain is built from TRBV5-1 and TRBJ1-1; a weak D match, TRBD1 (5 bases). Looked up from germline, CDR1 is SGHRS and CDR2 is YFSETQ. There are 16 residues in the CDR3. V lost 1 base and J lost 2, with 15 bases in between. The full variable domain, in which reference TRBV5-1 and TRBJ1-1 provide the parts outside the CDR3, is KAGVTQTPRYLIKTRGQQVTLSCSPISGHRSVSWYQQTPGQGLQFLFEYFSETQRNKGNFPGRFSGRQFSNSRSEMNVSTLELGDSALYLCASSLSFRAVNTEAFFGQGTRLTVV.